These 9 T cell receptor beta chains originate from one sample sequenced in a study of monozygotic twins with inflammatory bowel disease. TCRdb re-called the 5' RACE reads; one entry per CDR3 protein, DNA not given. The sample table includes about 99,000 distinct CDR3 sequences. The sequencing sample was made of blood. These TCRs come from a human donor with ulcerative colitis or Crohn's disease, or a healthy co-twin of an affected twin (not recorded which).

This chain connects TRBV12-3 or TRBV12-4 to TRBJ2-7; TCRdb's D gene call, TRBD2, goes unchecked for lack of DNA. The CDR3 runs to 15 residues. The CDR3 loop reads CASSLGSAGVYEQYF.

J is TRBJ1-6 and V is TRBV21-1. TRBV21-1 is a pseudogene locus. The CDR3 is 15 residues long. The chain's CDR3 is CASSKIMELNSPLHF.

This chain uses TRBV20-1 with TRBJ2-1; the TRBD2 assignment by TCRdb is unverifiable without DNA. The CDR3 is 16 residues long. Germline CDR1 and CDR2: DFQATT and SNEGSKA (reference sequence). CDR3 region: CSARRQGRFSGREQFF.

This chain connects TRBV27 to TRBJ2-7; TCRdb selects TRBD1, and the lack of DNA leaves this call unchecked. Germline values: CDR1 MNHEY, CDR2 SMNVEV (reference sequence). This CDR3 comprises 14 residues. CDR3 sequence: CASRSRGPTYEQYF.

V usage is TRBV30 and J usage is TRBJ2-1; no DNA is available, so the TRBD2 call from TCRdb remains unchecked. This CDR3 has 13 amino acids. CDR1 is GTSNPN, CDR2 SVGIG, per germline (reference sequence). Here the CDR3 reads CAFTSGPAGEQFF.

The rearrangement joins TRBV19 to TRBJ1-5; the D gene TCRdb calls, TRBD1, cannot be checked with no DNA. Germline V gives CDR1 LNHDA, CDR2 SQIVND (reference sequence). The CDR3 is 15 amino acids. The chain's CDR3 is CASRGSQNPYQPQHF.

The chain is built from TRBV5-1 and TRBJ2-1; TCRdb calls TRBD2, which cannot be checked without DNA. Germline V gives CDR1 SGHRS, CDR2 YFSETQ. The CDR3 is made up of 15 amino acids. The CDR3 sequence is CASSLGTSGRGEQFF.

The chain carries TRBV4-3 and TRBJ2-5; TCRdb's D call of TRBD1 is untestable without DNA. The germline V gene encodes CDR1 LGHNA and CDR2 YSLEER. CDR3 length: 15 residues. The CDR3 is CASSRDRDSRETQYF.

This CDR3 is CSARRTAVSYEQYF. This chain links TRBV20-1 with TRBJ2-7; with no DNA, the TCRdb D assignment of TRBD1 cannot be verified. Per the germline V gene, CDR1 is DFQATT and CDR2 is SNEGSKA (reference sequence). The CDR3 is 14 amino acids.